A single sample gave rise to the 26 T cell receptor beta chains below, sequenced in a study of human T cells and chemical hapten exposure. The sample's time point: patch test 3, about 24 weeks after DPC sensitization. Treatment in this sample: therapeutic diphenylcyclopropenone sensitization with weekly scalp DPC. TCRdb called the RACE reads again in MiXCR, with one record for every CDR3 protein. The table lists about 110,000 distinct CDR3 sequences, 30% to 35% of them singletons. The sample in question was whole blood, obtained in connection with sensitization to the hapten diphenylcyclopropenone (DPC). These receptors were collected from a man between 40 and 49 years old with alopecia areata. Some clones in this sample may be carry-over from other donors' samples.

There are a few counts of this clonotype. The chain employs TRBV20-1 and TRBJ1-1; D perhaps matches TRBD1 (6 bases). This CDR3 spans 13 amino acids. Trimming took 6 bases from V and 2 from J, leaving 13 bases between them. Per germline, CDR1 DFQATT and CDR2 SNEGSKA (reference sequence). The CDR3 nucleotides read TGCAGTGCGAGACGGGACACCAACACTGAAGCTTTCTTT. As protein: CSARRDTNTEAFF.

This rearrangement joins TRBV21-1 to TRBJ2-7; the DNA was not compared with TRBD2, the D call given in the table. TRBV21-1 is deemed a pseudogene. The CDR3 runs to 16 residues. The chain's CDR3 is CASSKGASGKRYEQYV. The CDR3 DNA reads as TGTGCCAGCAGCAAAGGGGCTAGCGGGAAGAGGTACGAGCAGTACGTC.

The CDR3 reads CSVDSNTEAFF. The CDR3 DNA reads TGCAGCGTTGATTCGAACACTGAAGCTTTCTTT. The chain carries TRBV29-1 and TRBJ1-1; D is undetermined. The germline V gene has CDR1 SQVTM and CDR2 ANQGSEA. Trimming took 3 bases from V and 1 from J, leaving 3 bases between them. The CDR3 consists of 11 residues.

This chain uses TRBV20-1 with TRBJ2-4, with TRBD1 identical over 7 bases. CDR1 and CDR2 (germline): DFQATT, SNEGSKA (reference sequence). The CDR3 loop spans 18 amino acids. Trimming removed 5 bases from V and 0 bases from J; junction bases left unmatched: 16. The CDR3 reads CSAQGDEAGPLAKNIQYF. The CDR3 bases are TGCAGTGCTCAGGGGGACGAAGCAGGGCCACTAGCCAAAAACATTCAGTACTTC.

The chain employs TRBV18 and TRBJ2-7; 9 bases map to TRBD1. This CDR3 has 12 amino acids. Germline V gene lookup returns CDR1 KGHSH and CDR2 LQKENI. Germline trimming cut 4 bases from V and 5 bases from J; bases unmatched to any gene: 0. CDR3 in amino acids: CASSRTGDEQYF. The CDR3 DNA sequence: TGTGCCAGCTCACGGACAGGGGACGAGCAGTACTTC.

The V call is TRBV6-5, the J call TRBJ2-1; D gene unclear. Germline V CDR1 and CDR2: MNHEY, SVGAGI. The length of the CDR3 is 18 residues. V was trimmed by 8 bases and J by 7 bases, leaving 30 bases between them. CDR3: CASSPESRATPSPNEQFF. The DNA for the CDR3 is TGTGCCAGCTCCCCGGAGAGTAGGGCCACCCCCTCCCCGAATGAGCAGTTCTTC.

The sample holds many counts of this clonotype. V gene TRBV12-3 or TRBV12-4 combines with J gene TRBJ1-5; D possibly corresponds to TRBD1 (6 bases). The V end was cut by 7 bases, the J end by 3 bases, with 22 bases between. The CDR3 contains 17 residues. CDR3 sequence (DNA): TGTGCCAGCAACCCGAACGGGGGCGCGGGTGCCAATCAGCCCCAGCATTTT. It specifies CASNPNGGAGANQPQHF.

The chain is built from TRBV6-2 or TRBV6-3 and TRBJ2-1, with 10 bases aligning to TRBD2. Trimming at V came to 4 bases and at J to 4 bases, leaving 4 bases not matched to a gene. Germline V gene lookup returns CDR1 MNHEY and CDR2 SVGEGT. The length of the CDR3 is 15 residues. This chain's CDR3 is CASSSLAGGYNEQFF. The CDR3 bases are TGTGCCAGCAGTTCGTTAGCGGGAGGATACAATGAGCAGTTCTTC.

J is TRBJ1-5 and V is TRBV28; TRBD1 is a possible D gene (6 bases). CDR3 length equals 15 residues. Germline loops: CDR1 MDHEN, CDR2 SYDVKM. V was shortened by 5 bases and J by 5 bases, with 16 bases between the two germline ends. Written as DNA, the CDR3 is TGTGCCAGCAGTCCCAAAGACAGGTTCCATCAGCCCCAGCATTTT. This translates into CASSPKDRFHQPQHF.

V and J are TRBV12-3 or TRBV12-4 and TRBJ2-1, with TRBD2 identical over 7 bases. This CDR3 has 15 residues. After removal of 4 bases from V and 5 bases from J, the junction contained 8 bases not matched to a gene. The CDR3, as DNA: TGTGCCAGCAGTTCTAGCGGCGTACTCCACAATGAGCAGTTCTTC. It codes for CASSSSGVLHNEQFF.

The rearrangement links TRBV5-1 to TRBJ2-7; perhaps D is TRBD1 or TRBD2 (6 bases each). Per the germline V gene, CDR1 is SGHRS and CDR2 is YFSETQ. The CDR3 is made up of 14 amino acids. V was clipped by 1 base and J by 1 base, with 9 bases between them. CDR3 DNA sequence: TGCGCCAGCAGCTTGACGGGGGCATCCTACGAGCAGTACTTC. Its translation is CASSLTGASYEQYF.

The V gene is TRBV20-1, the J gene TRBJ2-7; TRBD2 might be the D (5 bases). The CDR3 extends over 15 amino acids. Trimming took off 5 bases at V and 0 bases at J, with 17 bases between the two ends. CDR1 and CDR2 (germline): DFQATT, SNEGSKA (reference sequence). The CDR3: CSAPALRDPSYEQYF. In DNA, the CDR3 is TGCAGTGCTCCGGCCTTGAGGGATCCCTCCTACGAGCAGTACTTC.

This clonotype was recorded a few times. The chain recombines TRBV18 with TRBJ1-1; D ambiguous. CDR1 is KGHSH, CDR2 LQKENI, per germline. This CDR3 is 13 amino acids long. Trimming removed 2 bases from V and 7 bases from J, with 11 bases in between. CDR3 sequence reads: CASSPREESEAFF. DNA of the CDR3: TGTGCCAGCTCACCAAGGGAAGAGAGTGAAGCTTTCTTT.

The rearrangement joins TRBV18 to TRBJ2-7; 9 positions match TRBD1. This CDR3 comprises 13 residues. Germline V CDR1 and CDR2: KGHSH, LQKENI. V trimming: 3 bases; J trimming: 9 bases; junction bases outside the gene matches: 6. The CDR3 protein is CASSPRGQGAQYV. CDR3 nucleotide sequence: TGTGCCAGCTCACCCCGGGGACAGGGCGCGCAGTACGTC.

V usage is TRBV20-1 and J usage is TRBJ2-3, with TRBD2 identical over 12 bases. This CDR3 comprises 14 residues. After removal of 5 bases from V and 2 bases from J, the junction contained 2 bases not matched to a gene. The germline V gene encodes CDR1 DFQATT and CDR2 SNEGSKA (reference sequence). The CDR3 reads CSAGLAGFTDTQYF. CDR3 coding DNA: TGCAGTGCTGGACTAGCGGGATTCACAGATACGCAGTATTTT.

A few counts support this clonotype. The chain employs TRBV29-1 and TRBJ2-3; D is ambiguous. In germline, CDR1 is SQVTM, CDR2 ANQGSEA. V was shortened by 3 bases and J by 4 bases, with 14 bases between the two germline ends. CDR3 length: 14 residues. Here the CDR3 reads CSVDPALGADTQYF. The DNA for the CDR3 is TGCAGCGTTGATCCAGCCTTGGGTGCAGATACGCAGTATTTT.

This sequence joins TRBV9 and TRBJ2-3; no clear D gene. Germline values: CDR1 SGDLS, CDR2 YYNGEE. CDR3 length: 14 amino acids. The V and J ends lost 3 bases and 0 bases respectively, with 8 bases between them. The CDR3 is CASSGASSTDTQYF. The CDR3 region has the DNA TGTGCCAGCAGCGGCGCCTCTAGCACAGATACGCAGTATTTT.

This chain uses TRBV29-1 with TRBJ2-5; 8 bases align to TRBD2. Losses at the gene ends were 1 base for V and 2 bases for J; bases not matched to a gene: 15. The CDR3 is made up of 18 amino acids. Per germline, CDR1 SQVTM and CDR2 ANQGSEA. The CDR3, as DNA: TGCAGCGTTGAAGGGCGGGGCGGCGGGAGGACGGGGCAAGAGACCCAGTACTTC. Translation: CSVEGRGGGRTGQETQYF.

The J gene is TRBJ2-3, the V gene TRBV20-1; 9 nucleotides line up with TRBD2. This CDR3 is 16 amino acids long. V lost 5 bases and J lost 0; bases outside the gene matches: 9. CDR1 and CDR2 (germline): DFQATT, SNEGSKA (reference sequence). The CDR3 loop reads CSARGWTSASTDTQYF. The CDR3 bases are TGCAGTGCTCGGGGTTGGACTAGCGCTAGCACAGATACGCAGTATTTT.

The V gene is TRBV20-1, the J gene TRBJ2-1, with D unclear. V was trimmed by 4 bases and J by 0 bases, leaving 13 bases between them. Germline values: CDR1 DFQATT, CDR2 SNEGSKA (reference sequence). The CDR3 consists of 15 residues. The CDR3 loop is CSAITHASSYNEQFF. CDR3 coding DNA: TGCAGTGCTATCACCCACGCTAGCTCCTACAATGAGCAGTTCTTC.

This sequence joins TRBV18 and TRBJ2-3; 9 bases fit TRBD2. The CDR3 contains 16 residues. CDR1 and CDR2 (germline): KGHSH, LQKENI. The ends lost 3 bases at V and 0 bases at J; junction bases unmatched: 4. The CDR3 region has the DNA TGTGCCAGCTCACCTGCTAGCGGGGTCAGCACAGATACGCAGTATTTT. It is translated as CASSPASGVSTDTQYF.

This clonotype was counted a few times. The rearrangement uses TRBV28 and TRBJ2-4, with D perhaps being TRBD1 or TRBD2 (5 bases each). The CDR3 runs 15 residues. Germline CDR1 reads MDHEN; CDR2 reads SYDVKM. V was shortened by 5 bases and J by 1 base, with 12 bases between the two germline ends. This CDR3 reads CASSGGEGAKNIQYF. The DNA for the CDR3 is TGTGCCAGCAGTGGGGGAGAAGGGGCCAAAAACATTCAGTACTTC.

This clonotype showed up just a few times. The chain combines TRBV6-6 with TRBJ2-3; 12 bases match TRBD2. The CDR3 is made up of 17 amino acids. CDR1 and CDR2 (germline): MNHNY, SVGAGI (reference sequence). V gave up 3 bases and J gave up 0 bases; unmatched junction bases: 4. DNA for the CDR3: TGTGCCAGCAGTTATTGGACTAGCGGGATCAGCACAGATACGCAGTATTTT. Protein: CASSYWTSGISTDTQYF.

The CDR3 bases are TGTGCCAGCCATATGTTTGGGACAATCTCCTACGAGCAGTACTTC. Protein product: CASHMFGTISYEQYF. The V call is TRBV6-2 or TRBV6-3, the J call TRBJ2-7; D may be TRBD1 (6 bases). The germline V gene encodes CDR1 MNHEY and CDR2 SVGEGT. This CDR3 region has 15 residues. V lost 8 bases to trimming and J lost 0 bases, with 17 bases between them.

This rearrangement joins TRBV5-1 to TRBJ2-2, with TRBD1 matching 7 bases. Germline V lookup: CDR1 SGHRS, CDR2 YFSETQ. Trimming at V came to 0 bases and at J to 4 bases, leaving 3 bases not matched to a gene. The CDR3 covers 15 residues. The CDR3: CASSLGAGGTGELFF. In nucleotides, the CDR3 is TGCGCCAGCAGCTTGGGTGCAGGGGGCACCGGGGAGCTGTTTTTT.

The chain joins TRBV10-3 to TRBJ2-1, with D uncertain. The germline CDR1 and CDR2 sequences are ENHRY and SYGVKD. The ends were cut back, 6 bases at V and 5 bases at J, with 11 bases in the middle. The CDR3 totals 13 residues. CDR3 sequence: CAISLGLDNEQFF. Here the CDR3 DNA reads TGTGCCATCAGCCTAGGCCTAGACAATGAGCAGTTCTTC.